Following are 27 T cell receptor beta chains from one sample sequenced in a study of CD8 T cells in Susac syndrome. Reverse transcription of about 0.45 to 1 ug RNA used random hexamers. TCRdb re-called the immunoSEQ multiplex PCR reads with MiXCR, one entry per CDR3 protein. The sample lists 150,000 to 200,000 distinct CDR3 sequences; 94% were seen once. The specimen was CD4+ T cells from PBMCs. These receptors came from a human donor with Susac syndrome.

The chain has TRBV11-2 and TRBJ2-7; D perhaps matches TRBD2 (7 bases). The V gene lost 5 bases and the J gene lost 1 base, with 21 bases spanning the gap. Germline V lookup: CDR1 SGHAT, CDR2 FQNNGV. The CDR3 runs to 17 residues. The DNA of the CDR3 is TGTGCCAGCAGCCAATCGCTTGTTGGGGGGGCATCCTACGAGCAGTACTTC. This codes for CASSQSLVGGASYEQYF.

This chain connects TRBV5-1 to TRBJ2-4, with 7 positions matching TRBD2. CDR1 and CDR2 from the germline V gene are SGHRS and YFSETQ. Losses at the gene ends were 4 bases for V and 6 bases for J; bases not matched to a gene: 10. The CDR3 spans 15 residues. CDR3 loop: CASSAGDRAPNIQYF. CDR3 nucleotide sequence: TGCGCCAGCAGCGCGGGGGACCGAGCTCCAAACATTCAGTACTTC. The entire variable domain, with the rest obtained from reference TRBV5-1 and TRBJ2-4, is as follows: KAGVTQTPRYLIKTRGQQVTLSCSPISGHRSVSWYQQTPGQGLQFLFEYFSETQRNKGNFPGRFSGRQFSNSRSEMNVSTLELGDSALYLCASSAGDRAPNIQYFGAGTRLSVL.

The chain links TRBV30 to TRBJ1-2; 7 bases are a match to TRBD1. Trimming at V came to 8 bases and at J to 8 bases, leaving 8 bases not matched to a gene. The CDR3 sequence is 11 residues long. Germline values: CDR1 GTSNPN, CDR2 SVGIG (reference sequence). CDR3 region: CARDRSQGYTF. CDR3 nucleotide sequence: TGTGCCCGGGACAGATCTCAAGGCTACACCTTC.

V is TRBV13 and J is TRBJ2-5, with D perhaps matching TRBD2 (6 bases). The CDR3 spans 14 residues. The V gene lost 5 bases and the J gene lost 7 bases, with 17 bases spanning the gap. Germline CDR1 PRHDT, CDR2 FYEKMQ (reference sequence). The chain's CDR3 is CASSERVAQGTQYF. In nucleotides, the CDR3 is TGTGCCAGCAGCGAGCGGGTAGCTCAGGGGACCCAGTACTTC.

The chain recombines TRBV12-3 or TRBV12-4 with TRBJ1-6; a possible D gene is TRBD1 (5 bases). The CDR3 runs to 13 residues. Trimming shortened V by 3 bases and J by 10 bases, and 10 bases separated the two germline ends. The CDR3 DNA is TGTGCCAGCAGTTTGGGGCTGGGATCACCCCTCCACTTT. Encoded protein: CASSLGLGSPLHF.

The chain employs TRBV20-1 and TRBJ1-1; D remains ambiguous. The V end was cut by 5 bases, the J end by 1 base, with 8 bases between. The CDR3 consists of 12 residues. CDR1 DFQATT and CDR2 SNEGSKA come from the germline V gene (reference sequence). The CDR3 region is CSADFRNTEAFF. CDR3 nucleotide sequence: TGCAGTGCTGACTTCAGGAACACTGAAGCTTTCTTT.

The chain couples TRBV4-1 to TRBJ2-7; 7 nucleotides align to TRBD1. CDR1 and CDR2 from the germline V gene are MGHRA and YSYEKL. This CDR3 comprises 16 residues. With 1 base clipped from V and 0 bases from J, the junction kept 6 bases outside the gene matches. The CDR3 DNA is TGCGCCAGCAGCCAAGGGTCCGGGACAGACTCCTACGAGCAGTACTTC. Residues: CASSQGSGTDSYEQYF.

The rearrangement joins TRBV4-1 to TRBJ2-5; no definite D call. Per the germline V gene, CDR1 is MGHRA and CDR2 is YSYEKL. V gave up 4 bases and J gave up 2 bases, with 20 bases separating them. The CDR3 is 17 residues long. As DNA, the CDR3 is TGCGCCAGCAGCCCCGAAGCTCAGTTTCCCCCACAAGAGACCCAGTACTTC. Its translation: CASSPEAQFPPQETQYF.

The V and J genes are TRBV5-1 and TRBJ1-4; D perhaps matches TRBD1 (5 bases). The CDR3 is 15 amino acids. V dropped 1 base and J dropped 7 bases, with 14 bases sitting between them. Germline V gene lookup returns CDR1 SGHRS and CDR2 YFSETQ. The CDR3 DNA reads as TGCGCCAGCAGCTTGAATCAGGGTTTGAGTGAAAAACTGTTTTTT. This codes for CASSLNQGLSEKLFF.

This rearrangement joins TRBV28 to TRBJ2-5; 10 bases match TRBD2. The CDR3 sequence is 14 residues long. The V and J ends lost 6 bases and 5 bases, in that order; junction bases with no gene match: 6. In germline, CDR1 is MDHEN, CDR2 SYDVKM. CDR3 loop: CASRSGTSDETQYF. CDR3 sequence (DNA): TGTGCCAGCAGATCCGGGACTAGCGACGAGACCCAGTACTTC.

V usage is TRBV9 and J usage is TRBJ1-2, with 10 bases fitting TRBD1. Germline assignment: CDR1 SGDLS and CDR2 YYNGEE. The CDR3 spans 14 residues. V lost 6 bases and J lost 6; bases outside the gene matches: 8. The CDR3 bases are TGTGCCAGCAACAGACTGGGGACAGGGGATGGCTACACCTTC. Its protein is CASNRLGTGDGYTF.

This chain uses TRBV2 with TRBJ1-2, with D perhaps matching TRBD1 (6 bases). V was trimmed by 7 bases and J by 2 bases, leaving 17 bases between them. CDR1 and CDR2 from the germline V gene are SNHLY and FYNNEI. The CDR3 length is 15 residues. The CDR3 region has the DNA TGTGCCAGCACCTTGCAGGCGGGGGCCAACTATGGCTACACCTTC. Its translation is CASTLQAGANYGYTF.

As for this clonotype: The germline gene is not matched at one end of the junction; a read error may be the cause. J is TRBJ1-5 and V is TRBV15; D gene ambiguous. Germline V lookup: CDR1 LNHNV, CDR2 YYDKDF (reference sequence). The CDR3 totals 13 residues. The CDR3 spells CATTVSSNQPQHF. Written as DNA, the CDR3 is TGTGCGACCACCGTCTCTAGCAATCAGCCCCAGCATTTT.

The chain has TRBV7-2 and TRBJ1-1, with D perhaps TRBD1 (6 bases). V was clipped by 5 bases and J by 10 bases, with 17 bases between them. The germline V gene has CDR1 SGHTA and CDR2 FQGNSA. The CDR3 is 13 residues long. Here the CDR3 DNA reads TGTGCCAGCAGCCCCGGACAGTACTCGCCAGCTTTCTTT. It specifies CASSPGQYSPAFF.

The chain joins TRBV5-6 to TRBJ2-7; D is perhaps TRBD2 (6 bases). The CDR3 sequence is 15 residues long. CDR1 is SGHDT and CDR2 is YYEEEE in the germline V gene. V was shortened by 2 bases and J by 5 bases, with 17 bases between the two germline ends. CDR3 nucleotides: TGTGCCAGCAGCTTCTACGGGGGTGAGGTCCACGAGCAGTACTTC. This encodes CASSFYGGEVHEQYF.

The chain carries TRBV12-3 or TRBV12-4 and TRBJ1-2; 7 positions agree with TRBD1. The CDR3 contains 14 residues. V gave up 5 bases and J gave up 5 bases; unmatched junction bases: 8. The CDR3 reads CASSDTGQIYGYTF. Here the CDR3 DNA reads TGTGCCAGCAGTGATACGGGACAGATATATGGCTACACCTTC.

DNA for the CDR3: TGTGCCAGCAGTGAAGCGGTTTTCGGCTACACCTTC. Its protein is CASSEAVFGYTF. The chain links TRBV6-1 to TRBJ1-2; the D is unclear. Per germline, CDR1 MNHNS and CDR2 SASEGT. The CDR3 contains 12 residues. The V and J ends lost 0 bases and 8 bases respectively, with 7 bases between them.

This clonotype was seen once. The V and J genes are TRBV20-1 and TRBJ2-1; D is undetermined. Germline V gives CDR1 DFQATT, CDR2 SNEGSKA (reference sequence). V was shortened by 0 bases and J by 3 bases, with 9 bases between the two germline ends. CDR3 length: 14 amino acids. Written as DNA, the CDR3 is TGCAGTGCTAGAGATTGGCGTAACTACAATGAGCAGTTCTTC. This gives the protein CSARDWRNYNEQFF.

A single count supports this clonotype. The chain uses TRBV30 and TRBJ1-2; D is uncertain. CDR3 size: 13 residues. V dropped 0 bases and J dropped 6 bases, with 11 bases sitting between them. CDR1 and CDR2 from the germline V gene are GTSNPN and SVGIG (reference sequence). The CDR3, as DNA: TGTGCCTGGAGTGTGATCAGGAGTAATGGCTACACCTTC. Residues: CAWSVIRSNGYTF.

The chain combines TRBV19 with TRBJ2-2; TRBD1 agrees at 7 bases. Trimming removed 3 bases from V and 7 bases from J; junction bases left unmatched: 5. CDR1 is LNHDA and CDR2 is SQIVND in the germline V gene (reference sequence). The CDR3 spans 14 residues. CDR3: CASSIGRGNGELFF. The CDR3 nucleotides read TGTGCCAGTAGTATCGGCAGGGGGAACGGGGAGCTGTTTTTT.

The chain couples TRBV25-1 to TRBJ1-2; D remains ambiguous. The germline V gene encodes CDR1 MGHDK and CDR2 SYGVNS. The CDR3 extends over 12 amino acids. Trimming shortened V by 4 bases and J by 5 bases, and 8 bases separated the two germline ends. DNA for the CDR3: TGTGCCAGCAGTGGGAGACGGTATGGCTACACCTTC. It yields the protein CASSGRRYGYTF.

V and J are TRBV30 and TRBJ2-5; D might be TRBD1 (6 bases). CDR3 length equals 12 residues. Trimming shortened V by 7 bases and J by 1 base, and 10 bases separated the two germline ends. Germline values: CDR1 GTSNPN, CDR2 SVGIG (reference sequence). The CDR3 is CASGQSQETQYF. The CDR3, as DNA: TGTGCCTCAGGACAGTCCCAAGAGACCCAGTACTTC.

The rearrangement links TRBV2 to TRBJ2-7; 7 positions agree with TRBD1. J gave up 2 bases and V 4 bases, and 8 bases lay outside the gene matches. Germline values: CDR1 SNHLY, CDR2 FYNNEI. The CDR3 is made up of 15 amino acids. CDR3 nucleotides: TGTGCCAGCAGTGCTACCGGGACAGTGGCCTACGAGCAGTACTTC. Amino acids: CASSATGTVAYEQYF.

The chain has TRBV3-1 and TRBJ2-1; TRBD1 is a possible D gene (5 bases). V lost 4 bases, J lost 8 bases, and 9 bases lay in between. This CDR3 has 12 amino acids. The germline gives CDR1 LGHDT, CDR2 YNNKEL (reference sequence). The CDR3 DNA sequence: TGTGCCAGCAGCCTGCAGGGCGATGAGCAGTTCTTC. Its protein product is CASSLQGDEQFF.

The V call is TRBV4-2, the J call TRBJ1-2; D perhaps matches TRBD1 (6 bases). CDR1 is LGHNA and CDR2 is YNFKEQ in the germline V gene. The CDR3 runs to 14 residues. The V end was cut by 1 base, the J end by 9 bases, with 15 bases between. In DNA form, the CDR3 reads TGTGCCAGCAGCCAAGGATTATCTACAGGGCGCTACACCTTC. Its protein product is CASSQGLSTGRYTF.

The chain employs TRBV10-3 and TRBJ2-3, with 9 bases that match TRBD1. Germline CDR1 and CDR2: ENHRY and SYGVKD. V was pared by 3 bases and J by 6 bases, with 10 bases of the junction left unmatched. This CDR3 spans 16 amino acids. The CDR3 is CAISDGTGTSVDTQYF. The CDR3 DNA reads TGTGCCATCAGTGATGGGACAGGGACGAGCGTCGATACGCAGTATTTT.

The chain recombines TRBV6-6 with TRBJ1-1, with D uncertain. V lost 10 bases, J lost 5 bases, and 11 bases lay in between. Germline values: CDR1 MNHNY, CDR2 SVGAGI (reference sequence). There are 11 residues in the CDR3. Written as DNA, the CDR3 is TGTGCCACGATGGGAGAGACTGAAGCTTTCTTT. It codes for CATMGETEAFF.